These T cell receptor beta chains were read from a single sample in a study of blood T cell repertoires in COVID-19. Libraries were prepared by immunoSEQ multiplex PCR; TCRdb keeps only in-frame clonotypes and omits some of them. In the table there are 180,000 or so clones, approximately 85% of which are singletons. Sequences were obtained from peripheral blood. These receptors were obtained from a man between 60 and 70 years old with acute or convalescent COVID-19. Both conserved end residues are part of each CDR3. A D gene is named only where the DNA matches it firmly. Size tells how often a clone was seen (once, few, many) or the class of an expanded clone, and some rows leave it out.

V gene,J gene,D gene,clone size,CDR3 protein,CDR3 DNA
TRBV28,TRBJ2-7,TRBD2,-,CASISSGTGDGPYEQYF,TGTGCCAGCATTTCTAGCGGGACGGGTGACGGTCCCTACGAGCAGTACTTC
TRBV12-3/TRBV12-4,TRBJ1-5,TRBD1,-,CASRGQGGVTQHF,TGTGCCAGCAGGGGACAGGGGGGTGTGACCCAGCATTTT
TRBV3-1/TRBV3-2,TRBJ2-5,TRBD2,-,CASSQDGLAPGTQYF,TGTGCCAGCAGCCAAGACGGACTAGCTCCAGGGACCCAGTACTTC
TRBV24-1,TRBJ2-1,TRBD2,few,CATSEPASGRANEQFF,TGTGCCACCAGTGAACCCGCTAGCGGGAGGGCGAATGAGCAGTTCTTC
TRBV7-9,TRBJ2-1,TRBD2,-,CASSFMGRGENNEQFF,TGTGCCAGCAGCTTTATGGGGCGGGGGGAAAACAATGAGCAGTTCTTC
TRBV25-1,TRBJ2-2,TRBD2,-,CASKSGSDTGELFF,TGTGCCAGCAAAAGCGGGAGCGATACCGGGGAGCTGTTTTTT
TRBV7-7,TRBJ2-7,TRBD1,-,CASSTGTGGLNEQYF,TGTGCTAGCAGTACGGGGACAGGGGGCCTGAACGAGCAGTACTTC
TRBV19,TRBJ2-2,-,-,CASSIRELTNTGELFF,TGTGCCAGTAGTATCCGGGAACTCACGAACACCGGGGAGCTGTTTTTT
TRBV9,TRBJ2-7,TRBD2,-,CASSAGGDFYEQYF,TGTGCCAGCAGCGCCGGGGGGGATTTCTACGAGCAGTACTTC
TRBV7-2,TRBJ2-7,TRBD1,-,CASSLAGQGVAEQYF,TGTGCCAGCAGCTTAGCGGGACAGGGTGTGGCCGAGCAGTACTTC
TRBV7-3,TRBJ2-2,-,-,CASSSGVNPGELFF,TGTGCCAGCAGCAGTGGAGTAAACCCCGGGGAGCTGTTTTTT
TRBV18,TRBJ2-5,-,-,CASSPGHQETQYF,TGTGCCAGCTCACCGGGACATCAAGAGACCCAGTACTTC
TRBV18,TRBJ2-1,-,-,CASFFSRDDEQFF,TGTGCCAGCTTTTTCTCCAGGGATGATGAGCAGTTCTTC
TRBV19,TRBJ1-1,TRBD1,once,CASRTSGGGTEAFF,TGTGCCAGTAGGACTTCAGGGGGCGGCACTGAAGCTTTCTTT
TRBV5-1,TRBJ2-5,-,-,CASRVAVTEETQYF,TGCGCCAGCAGGGTCGCGGTGACAGAAGAGACCCAGTACTTC
TRBV19,TRBJ1-3,-,once,CASRVAAVSGNTIYF,TGTGCCAGTAGGGTCGCAGCGGTCTCTGGAAACACCATATATTTT
TRBV28,TRBJ1-4,TRBD1,once,CASSSPSGGNEKLFF,TGTGCCAGCAGTTCCCCCTCAGGGGGGAATGAAAAACTGTTTTTT
TRBV20-1,TRBJ2-1,TRBD2,few,CSASSGRTYRGSYNEQFF,TGCAGTGCTAGTAGCGGGAGGACCTATCGAGGCTCCTACAATGAGCAGTTCTTC
TRBV9,TRBJ2-7,-,few,CASSRRDTRGRNEQYF,TGTGCCAGCAGCAGACGGGACACACGAGGTCGGAACGAGCAGTACTTC
TRBV29-1,TRBJ2-7,-,-,CSFRTATYEQYF,TGCAGCTTCAGGACAGCCACCTACGAGCAGTACTTC
TRBV5-1,TRBJ2-2,-,-,CASSLRSGNANTGELFF,TGCGCCAGCAGCTTGCGTTCGGGAAACGCGAACACCGGGGAGCTGTTTTTT
TRBV11-2,TRBJ2-2,TRBD2,-,CASNLGTSGILETGELFF,TGTGCCAGCAATTTGGGGACTAGCGGGATATTGGAGACCGGGGAGCTGTTTTTT
TRBV29-1,TRBJ2-3,-,-,CSVEASTDTQYF,TGCAGCGTTGAGGCTAGCACAGATACGCAGTATTTT
TRBV27,TRBJ2-7,TRBD1,-,CASSFGTPGTDFYEQYF,TGTGCCAGCAGTTTTGGGACCCCCGGGACAGATTTCTACGAGCAGTACTTC
TRBV12-5,TRBJ1-2,-,-,CASALGGAGYGYTF,TGTGCTAGTGCCCTAGGAGGCGCCGGCTATGGCTACACCTTC
TRBV9,TRBJ2-5,-,-,CASSAGQRYQETQYF,TGTGCCAGCAGCGCCGGACAGAGGTACCAAGAGACCCAGTACTTC
TRBV2,TRBJ2-1,-,once,CASIPPDIYNEQFF,TGTGCCAGCATACCCCCAGACATCTACAATGAGCAGTTCTTC
TRBV15,TRBJ2-7,-,-,CATSRRGGPAEQYF,TGTGCCACCAGCAGAAGAGGAGGGCCGGCCGAGCAGTACTTC
TRBV7-9,TRBJ1-4,TRBD1,-,CASSSKGQLTATNEKLFF,TGTGCCAGCAGCTCGAAGGGACAGCTAACTGCAACTAATGAAAAACTGTTTTTT
TRBV7-8,TRBJ2-7,TRBD2,once,CASSWGGGYEQYF,TGTGCCAGCAGCTGGGGGGGAGGCTACGAGCAGTACTTC
TRBV27,TRBJ2-7,TRBD1,once,CASSPRPDRTPEQYF,TGTGCCAGCAGTCCCCGTCCGGACAGGACCCCCGAGCAGTACTTC
TRBV27,TRBJ2-3,-,-,CASSFSWAADTQYF,TGTGCCAGCAGTTTTTCGTGGGCCGCAGATACGCAGTATTTT
TRBV28,TRBJ2-6,TRBD2,-,CASSRLAGVDGANVLTF,TGTGCCAGCAGTCGGCTAGCGGGAGTAGATGGGGCCAACGTCCTGACTTTC
TRBV7-8,TRBJ1-1,-,-,CASSRKRSDTEAFF,TGTGCCAGCAGCAGAAAGCGGTCTGACACTGAAGCTTTCTTT
TRBV27,TRBJ2-7,TRBD2,-,CASSSSGRTYEQYF,TGTGCCAGCAGTTCTAGCGGGAGAACCTACGAGCAGTACTTC
TRBV2,TRBJ2-3,TRBD2,-,CASSDAGGASDTQYF,TGTGCCAGCAGTGACGCGGGAGGTGCATCAGATACGCAGTATTTT
TRBV6-4,TRBJ2-3,-,-,CASSVRSTDTQYF,TGTGCCAGCAGTGTGCGTTCCACAGATACGCAGTATTTT
TRBV5-5,TRBJ2-1,-,few,CASSPMGFYNEQFF,TGTGCCAGCAGCCCGATGGGCTTCTACAATGAGCAGTTCTTC
TRBV27,TRBJ1-1,-,-,CASSFQSMNTEAFF,TGTGCCAGCAGTTTCCAATCAATGAACACTGAAGCTTTCTTT
TRBV25-1,TRBJ2-5,TRBD1,-,CASSEYGTGFLVQETQYF,TGTGCCAGCAGTGAATACGGGACAGGGTTTTTGGTACAAGAGACCCAGTACTTC
TRBV14,TRBJ1-2,TRBD1,few,CASSPRQGTPYGYTF,TGTGCCAGCAGCCCCCGACAGGGGACACCCTATGGCTACACCTTC
TRBV27,TRBJ2-6,TRBD2,-,CASSLGRAKGANVLTF,TGTGCCAGCAGTTTAGGGAGGGCGAAAGGGGCCAACGTCCTGACTTTC
TRBV11-2,TRBJ2-3,-,-,CASSPYPEAATSTDTQYF,TGTGCCAGCAGCCCCTACCCCGAGGCCGCAACAAGCACAGATACGCAGTATTTT
TRBV7-2,TRBJ2-1,TRBD2,-,CASSLVRLAGRSYNEQFF,TGTGCCAGCAGCTTAGTCCGACTAGCGGGGAGGTCCTACAATGAGCAGTTCTTC
TRBV4-1,TRBJ1-6,TRBD1,few,CASSLRDSNSPLHF,TGCGCCAGCAGCCTCCGGGACAGCAATTCACCCCTCCACTTT
TRBV28,TRBJ2-3,TRBD1,-,CASSFLSGGKYF,TGTGCCAGCAGTTTTCTATCAGGGGGCAAATATTTT
TRBV19,TRBJ1-1,-,-,CASSAKSGTEAFF,TGTGCCAGTAGTGCAAAGTCCGGCACTGAAGCTTTCTTT
TRBV28,TRBJ2-2,-,-,CASRLGTTWPNTGELFF,TGTGCCAGCAGACTAGGGACAACGTGGCCGAACACCGGGGAGCTGTTTTTT